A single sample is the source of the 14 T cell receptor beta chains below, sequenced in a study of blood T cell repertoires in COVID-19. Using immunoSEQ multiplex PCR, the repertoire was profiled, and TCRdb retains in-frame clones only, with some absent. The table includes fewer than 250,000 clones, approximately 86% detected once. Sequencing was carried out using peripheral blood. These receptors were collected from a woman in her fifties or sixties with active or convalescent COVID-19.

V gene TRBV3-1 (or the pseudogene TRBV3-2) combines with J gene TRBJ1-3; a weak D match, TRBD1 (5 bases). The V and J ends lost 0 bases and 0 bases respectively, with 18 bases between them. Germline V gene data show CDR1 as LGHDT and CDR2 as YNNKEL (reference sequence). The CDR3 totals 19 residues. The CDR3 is CASSQELGGEPSSGNTIYF. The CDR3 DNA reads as TGTGCCAGCAGCCAAGAGTTGGGAGGGGAACCCTCCTCTGGAAACACCATATATTTT.

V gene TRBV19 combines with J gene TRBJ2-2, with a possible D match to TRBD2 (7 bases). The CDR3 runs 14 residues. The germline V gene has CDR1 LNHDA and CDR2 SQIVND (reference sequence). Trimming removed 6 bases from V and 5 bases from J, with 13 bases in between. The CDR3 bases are TGTGCCAGTAGGACGGGGGGCTGGACCGGGGAGCTGTTTTTT. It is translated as CASRTGGWTGELFF.

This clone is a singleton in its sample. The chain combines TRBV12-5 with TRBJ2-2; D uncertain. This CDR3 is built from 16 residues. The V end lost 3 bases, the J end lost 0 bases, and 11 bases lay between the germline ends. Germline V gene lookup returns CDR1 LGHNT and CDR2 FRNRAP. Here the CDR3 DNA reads TGTGCTAGTGGTTTAGTGTACACCTCGAACACCGGGGAGCTGTTTTTT. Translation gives CASGLVYTSNTGELFF.

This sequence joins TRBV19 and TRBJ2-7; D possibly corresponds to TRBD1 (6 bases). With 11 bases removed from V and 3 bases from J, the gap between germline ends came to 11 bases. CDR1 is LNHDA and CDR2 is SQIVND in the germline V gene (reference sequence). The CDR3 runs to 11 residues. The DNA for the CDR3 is TGTGCCGTTGGACAGCACTACGAGCAGTACTTC. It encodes CAVGQHYEQYF.

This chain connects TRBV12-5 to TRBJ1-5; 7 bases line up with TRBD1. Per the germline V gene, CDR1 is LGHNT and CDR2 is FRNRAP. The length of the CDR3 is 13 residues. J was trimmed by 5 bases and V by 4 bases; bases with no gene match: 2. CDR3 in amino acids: CASGYRGDQPQHF. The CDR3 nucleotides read TGTGCTAGTGGTTACAGGGGAGATCAGCCCCAGCATTTT.

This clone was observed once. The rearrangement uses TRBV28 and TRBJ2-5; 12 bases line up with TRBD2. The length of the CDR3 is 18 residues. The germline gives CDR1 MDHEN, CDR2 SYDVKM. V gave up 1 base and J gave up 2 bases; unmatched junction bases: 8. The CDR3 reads CASSLSASGGALQETQYF. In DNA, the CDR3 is TGTGCCAGCAGTTTATCGGCTAGCGGGGGGGCGCTTCAAGAGACCCAGTACTTC.

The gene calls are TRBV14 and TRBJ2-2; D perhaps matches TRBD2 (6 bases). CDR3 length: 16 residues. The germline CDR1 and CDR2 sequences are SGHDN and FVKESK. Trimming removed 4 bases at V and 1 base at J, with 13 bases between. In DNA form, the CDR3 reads TGTGCCAGCAGCCCTAGGACTAATCGGAACACCGGGGAGCTGTTTTTT. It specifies CASSPRTNRNTGELFF.

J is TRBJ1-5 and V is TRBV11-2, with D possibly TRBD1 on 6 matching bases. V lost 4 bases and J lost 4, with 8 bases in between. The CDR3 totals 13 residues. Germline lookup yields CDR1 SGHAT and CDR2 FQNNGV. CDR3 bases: TGTGCCAGCAGCTCGGACAGAAATCAGCCCCAGCATTTT. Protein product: CASSSDRNQPQHF. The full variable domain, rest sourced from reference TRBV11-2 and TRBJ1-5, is EAGVAQSPRYKIIEKRQSVAFWCNPISGHATLYWYQQILGQGPKLLIQFQNNGVVDDSQLPKDRFSAERLKGVDSTLKIQPAKLEDSAVYLCASSSDRNQPQHFGDGTRLSIL.

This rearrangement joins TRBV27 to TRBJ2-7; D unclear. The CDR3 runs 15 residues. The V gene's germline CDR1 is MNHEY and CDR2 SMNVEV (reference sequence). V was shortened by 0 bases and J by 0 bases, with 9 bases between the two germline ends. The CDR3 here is CASSLSAGHSYEQYF. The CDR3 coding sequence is TGTGCCAGCAGTTTATCCGCAGGCCACTCCTACGAGCAGTACTTC.

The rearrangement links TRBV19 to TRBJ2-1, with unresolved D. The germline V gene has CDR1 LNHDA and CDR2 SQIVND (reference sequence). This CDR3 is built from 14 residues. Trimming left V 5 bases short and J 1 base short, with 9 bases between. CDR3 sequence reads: CASSRVGSYNEQFF. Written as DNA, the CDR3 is TGTGCCAGTAGTCGGGTCGGATCCTACAATGAGCAGTTCTTC.

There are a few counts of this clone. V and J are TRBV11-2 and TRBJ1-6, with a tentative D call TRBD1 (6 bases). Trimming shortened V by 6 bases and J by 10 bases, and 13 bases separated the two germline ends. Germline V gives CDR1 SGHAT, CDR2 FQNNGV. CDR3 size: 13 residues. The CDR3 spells CASRPTGRSPLHF. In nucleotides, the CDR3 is TGTGCCAGCAGACCCACAGGGAGATCACCCCTCCACTTT.

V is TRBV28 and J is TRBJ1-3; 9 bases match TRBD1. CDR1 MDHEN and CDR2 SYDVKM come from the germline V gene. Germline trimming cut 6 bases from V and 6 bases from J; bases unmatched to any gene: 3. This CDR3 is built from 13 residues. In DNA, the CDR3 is TGTGCCAGCAGGGGGACAGGGAAAAACACCATATATTTT. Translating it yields CASRGTGKNTIYF.

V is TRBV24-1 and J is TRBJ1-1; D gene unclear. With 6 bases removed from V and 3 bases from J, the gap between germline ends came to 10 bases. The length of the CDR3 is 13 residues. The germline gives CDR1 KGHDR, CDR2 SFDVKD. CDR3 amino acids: CATSKRDYTEAFF. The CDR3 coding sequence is TGTGCCACCAGTAAGAGGGATTACACTGAAGCTTTCTTT.

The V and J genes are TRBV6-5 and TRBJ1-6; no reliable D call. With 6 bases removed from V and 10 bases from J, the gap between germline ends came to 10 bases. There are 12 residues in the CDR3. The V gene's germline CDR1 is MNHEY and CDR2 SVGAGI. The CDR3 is CASRGGTSPLHF. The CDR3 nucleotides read TGTGCCAGCAGGGGAGGAACGTCACCCCTCCACTTT.